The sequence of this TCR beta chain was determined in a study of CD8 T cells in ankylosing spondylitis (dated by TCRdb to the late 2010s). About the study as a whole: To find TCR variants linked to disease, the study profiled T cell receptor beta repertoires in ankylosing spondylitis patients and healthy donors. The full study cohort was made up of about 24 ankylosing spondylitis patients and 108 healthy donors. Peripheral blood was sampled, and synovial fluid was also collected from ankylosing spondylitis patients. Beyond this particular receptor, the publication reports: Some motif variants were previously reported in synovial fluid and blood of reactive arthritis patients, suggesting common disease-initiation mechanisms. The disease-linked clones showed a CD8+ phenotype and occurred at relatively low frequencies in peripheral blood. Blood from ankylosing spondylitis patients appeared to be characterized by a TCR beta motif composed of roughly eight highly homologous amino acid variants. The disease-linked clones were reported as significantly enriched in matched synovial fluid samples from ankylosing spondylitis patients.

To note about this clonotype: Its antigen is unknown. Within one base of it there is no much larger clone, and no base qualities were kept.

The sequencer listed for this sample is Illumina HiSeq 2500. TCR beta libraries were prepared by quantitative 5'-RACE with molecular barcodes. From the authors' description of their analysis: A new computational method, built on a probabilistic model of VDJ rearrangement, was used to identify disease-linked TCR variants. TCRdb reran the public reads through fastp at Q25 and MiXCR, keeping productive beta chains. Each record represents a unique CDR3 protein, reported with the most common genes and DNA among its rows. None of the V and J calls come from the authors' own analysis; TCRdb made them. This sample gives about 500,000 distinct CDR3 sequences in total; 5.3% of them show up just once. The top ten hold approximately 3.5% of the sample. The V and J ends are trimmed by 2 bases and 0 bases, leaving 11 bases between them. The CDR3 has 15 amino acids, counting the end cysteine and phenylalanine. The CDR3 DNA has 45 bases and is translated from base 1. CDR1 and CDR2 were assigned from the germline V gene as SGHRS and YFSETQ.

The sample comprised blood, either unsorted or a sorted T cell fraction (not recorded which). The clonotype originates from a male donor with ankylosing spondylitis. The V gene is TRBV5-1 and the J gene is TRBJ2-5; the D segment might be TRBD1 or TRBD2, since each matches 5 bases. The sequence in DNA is TGCGCCAGCAGCTTAGGTCGGGACCACCAAGAGACCCAGTACTTC. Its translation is CASSLGRDHQETQYF.